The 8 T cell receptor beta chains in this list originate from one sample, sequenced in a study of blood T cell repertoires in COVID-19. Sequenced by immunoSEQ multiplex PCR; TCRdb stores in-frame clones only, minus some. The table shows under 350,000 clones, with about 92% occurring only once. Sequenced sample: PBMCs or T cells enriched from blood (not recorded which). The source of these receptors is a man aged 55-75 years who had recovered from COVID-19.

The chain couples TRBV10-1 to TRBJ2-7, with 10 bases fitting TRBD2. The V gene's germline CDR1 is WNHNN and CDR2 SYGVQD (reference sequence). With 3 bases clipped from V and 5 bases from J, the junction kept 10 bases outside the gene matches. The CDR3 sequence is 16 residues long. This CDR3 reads CASSDIASGRFDEQYF. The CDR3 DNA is TGCGCCAGCAGTGATATCGCTAGCGGGAGATTCGACGAGCAGTACTTC.

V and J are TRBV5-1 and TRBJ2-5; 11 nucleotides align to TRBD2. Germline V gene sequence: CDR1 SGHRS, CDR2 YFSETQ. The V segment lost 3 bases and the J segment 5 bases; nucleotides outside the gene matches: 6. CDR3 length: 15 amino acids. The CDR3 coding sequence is TGCGCCAGCAGCTCCTCTAGCGGGGGGCGGGAGACCCAGTACTTC. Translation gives CASSSSSGGRETQYF.

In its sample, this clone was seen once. The CDR3 region has the DNA TGTGCCAGCAAAGCTTCTGGGGCCAACGTCCTGACTTTC. Its protein is CASKASGANVLTF. J is TRBJ2-6 and V is TRBV27; D is ambiguous. Germline-derived CDR1 and CDR2 are MNHEY and SMNVEV (reference sequence). The CDR3 covers 13 residues. The ends were cut back, 7 bases at V and 1 base at J, with 5 bases in the middle.

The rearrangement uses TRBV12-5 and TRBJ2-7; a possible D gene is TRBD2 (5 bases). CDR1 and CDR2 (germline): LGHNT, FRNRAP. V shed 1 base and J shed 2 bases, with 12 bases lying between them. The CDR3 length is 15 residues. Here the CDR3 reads CASGLGEGSAYEQYF. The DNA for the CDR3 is TGTGCTAGTGGTTTGGGTGAGGGATCAGCCTACGAGCAGTACTTC.

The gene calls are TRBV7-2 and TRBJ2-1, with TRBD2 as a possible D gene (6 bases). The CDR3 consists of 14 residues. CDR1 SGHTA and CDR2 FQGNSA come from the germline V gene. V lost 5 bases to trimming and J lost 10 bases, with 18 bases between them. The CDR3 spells CASSTGLARAEQFF. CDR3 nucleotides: TGTGCCAGCAGCACGGGACTCGCCCGCGCGGAGCAGTTCTTC.

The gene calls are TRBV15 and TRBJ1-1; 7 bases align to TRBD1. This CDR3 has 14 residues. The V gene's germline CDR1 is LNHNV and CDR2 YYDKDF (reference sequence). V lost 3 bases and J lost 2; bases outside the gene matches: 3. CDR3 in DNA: TGTGCCACCAGCAGGACAGGGCGTAACACTGAAGCTTTCTTT. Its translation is CATSRTGRNTEAFF. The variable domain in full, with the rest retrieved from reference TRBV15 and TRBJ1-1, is DAMVIQNPRYQVTQFGKPVTLSCSQTLNHNVMYWYQQKSSQAPKLLFHYYDKDFNNEADTPDNFQSRRPNTSFCFLDIRSPGLGDTAMYLCATSRTGRNTEAFFGQGTRLTVV.

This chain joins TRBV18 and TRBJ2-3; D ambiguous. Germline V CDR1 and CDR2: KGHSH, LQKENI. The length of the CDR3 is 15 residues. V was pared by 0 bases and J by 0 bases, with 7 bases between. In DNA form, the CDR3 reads TGTGCCAGCTCACCACCGAACTACAGCACAGATACGCAGTATTTT. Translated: CASSPPNYSTDTQYF.

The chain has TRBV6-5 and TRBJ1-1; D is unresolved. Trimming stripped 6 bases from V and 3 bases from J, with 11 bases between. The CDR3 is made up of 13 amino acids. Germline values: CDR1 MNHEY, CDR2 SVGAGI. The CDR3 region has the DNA TGTGCCAGCAGGAAACGCAGTGACACTGAAGCTTTCTTT. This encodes CASRKRSDTEAFF.